This TCR beta chain was retrieved from a study of cytomegalovirus exposure and HLA in healthy donors. Overall study results and limits: In a later analysis, a missense DCLRE1C variant was linked to TCR beta V- and J-gene trimming. While the bulk of TCR sequences proved rare, some public TCRs turned up in many donors. After further analysis at a later stage, roughly 16,000 TCR beta sequences were associated with HLA alleles at 0.05 false discovery rate. According to reports, the classifier identified cytomegalovirus status with high specificity and sensitivity.

This clone was detected only a few times. Its antigen is as yet unknown. Amplification used 60 Vbeta primers and 13 Jbeta primers. Clones were read by immunoSEQ multiplex PCR, and TCRdb kept only the in-frame ones, dropping some. The sample lists approximately 110,000 clones; under 85% were seen once. V was pared by 3 bases and J by 2 bases, with 11 bases between. The CDR3 contains 15 residues. CDR1 is LNHDA and CDR2 is SQIVND in the germline V gene (reference sequence). The chain has TRBV19 and TRBJ1-5; D ambiguous. What was sequenced was PBMCs. The source of this sequence is a woman aged 45-59 years in good health and CMV-seropositive. CDR3 protein: CASSMWASGNQPQHF. CDR3 DNA: TGTGCCAGTAGTATGTGGGCTTCGGGCAATCAGCCCCAGCATTTT.